The rows below give T cell receptor beta chains drawn from one sample of a study of beta chain features in type 1 diabetes. The data were produced by immunoSEQ multiplex PCR, yet TCRdb's version contains in-frame clones alone and is incomplete. The data contain about 340,000 clones, around 9.7% of them singletons. Sequenced: central memory CD4+ T cells from blood. These receptors were obtained from a man aged 30 to 45 with type 1 diabetes. Both conserved end residues are part of each CDR3. D genes are given only for firm matches. Size is stated for part of the rows, as once, few or many counts, or as a class when the clone is expanded.

TRBV6-5	TRBJ2-3	NA	few	TGTGCCAGCAGCCGGGGCCGTAGCACAGATACGCAGTATTTT	CASSRGRSTDTQYF
TRBV15	TRBJ2-7	TRBD2	few	TGTGCCACCAGCAGAGATCGGGGGGTGCAGTACTTC	CATSRDRGVQYF
TRBV7-2	TRBJ1-6	NA	few	TGTGCCAGCAGCTTAGAAAAGGGTCCGAATTCACCCCTCCACTTT	CASSLEKGPNSPLHF
TRBV7-2	TRBJ2-4	NA	few	TGTGCCAGCAGCTTACGGGGGGCATCCAAAAACATTCAGTACTTC	CASSLRGASKNIQYF
TRBV21-1	TRBJ2-3	NA	few	TGTGCCAGCAAACCTAAATGGGAGACTAGCGGGGGATCTAGCACAGATACGCAGTATTTT	CASKPKWETSGGSSTDTQYF
TRBV19	TRBJ1-1	NA	few	TGTGCCAGTAGTATAGATTCGGGTACTGAAGCTTTCTTT	CASSIDSGTEAFF
TRBV19	TRBJ2-3	NA	few	TGTGCCAGCAACTCCCAGGGCAGGCCAGATACGCAGTATTTT	CASNSQGRPDTQYF
TRBV29-1	TRBJ1-5	TRBD1	few	TGCAGCGTTGCCGGGACAGCGGGCAATCAGCCCCAGCATTTT	CSVAGTAGNQPQHF
TRBV19	TRBJ2-7	NA	few	TGTGCCAGTACCCCTTGGGCCGGCAGCTACGAGCAGTACTTC	CASTPWAGSYEQYF
TRBV7-9	TRBJ2-3	TRBD1	NA	TGTGCCAGCAGCTTATCTACAGGGGGAATGGATACGCAGTATTTT	CASSLSTGGMDTQYF
TRBV7-2	TRBJ2-7	NA	NA	TGTGCCAGCAGCTTAAAGGACTTCAGCTCGATGGCCTACGAGCAGTACTTC	CASSLKDFSSMAYEQYF
TRBV20-1	TRBJ1-6	NA	few	TGCAGTGCCGAGGGGACCCCCCTCCACTTT	CSAEGTPLHF
TRBV15	TRBJ2-7	NA	NA	TGTGCCACCAGCAGAGGATACGAGCAGTACTTC	CATSRGYEQYF
TRBV7-2	TRBJ1-4	NA	many	TGTGCCAGCGCGCGGACAGTTGCAAATGAAAAACTGTTTTTT	CASARTVANEKLFF
TRBV2	TRBJ2-1	NA	few	TGTGCCAGCAGTGAAGCCAAAGGGGCGGGCTACAATGAGCAGTTCTTC	CASSEAKGAGYNEQFF
TRBV9	TRBJ2-1	NA	few	TGTGCCAGCAGCGTAGAATTACGACAGGACAATGAGCAGTTCTTC	CASSVELRQDNEQFF
TRBV15	TRBJ1-1	NA	few	TGTGCCACCAGCCCTTCTCTTGGGGCACAGAATGAAGCTTTCTTT	CATSPSLGAQNEAFF
TRBV5-1	TRBJ1-1	NA	NA	TGCGCCAGCAGCGCGGATCCCGGGTCTCCTTACACTGAAGCTTTCTTT	CASSADPGSPYTEAFF
TRBV7-2	TRBJ1-1	TRBD1	NA	TGTGCCAGCAGCCCCGACAGGGTGGGGACTGAAGCTTTCTTT	CASSPDRVGTEAFF
TRBV5-1	TRBJ2-3	NA	few	TGCGCCAGCAACCAGGACCGAAGCACAGATACGCAGTATTTT	CASNQDRSTDTQYF
TRBV7-7	TRBJ2-3	NA	few	TGTGCTAGCGCTTCTGGGGATACGCAGTATTTT	CASASGDTQYF
TRBV5-6	TRBJ2-1	TRBD1	NA	TGTGCCAGCAGCTTTCTGCGATTACAGGGGGCTGGCAATGAGCAGTTCTTC	CASSFLRLQGAGNEQFF
TRBV18	TRBJ1-5	NA	NA	TGTGCCAGCTCACCGGGGGGGGCAAGCAATCAGCCCCAGCATTTT	CASSPGGASNQPQHF
TRBV5-1	TRBJ2-5	TRBD2	few	TGCGCCAGCAGCTTGGCCCCGACTAGCGGGGGGGCAGGAGAGACCCAGTACTTC	CASSLAPTSGGAGETQYF
TRBV4-3	TRBJ2-3	NA	NA	TGCGCCAGCAGCCCCCAGCGGGCCAGCACAGATACGCAGTATTTT	CASSPQRASTDTQYF
TRBV5-1	TRBJ2-3	TRBD2	few	TGCGCCAGCAGCTTGTTCACTAGCGGGGGAGCAAGCACAGATACGCAGTATTTT	CASSLFTSGGASTDTQYF
TRBV7-2	TRBJ2-3	NA	few	TGTGCCAGTACTGGGCCGGGGGCAGATACGCAGTATTTT	CASTGPGADTQYF
TRBV5-6	TRBJ2-5	NA	NA	TGTGCCAGCAGCCCAACATGGGAGGAGACCCAGTACTTC	CASSPTWEETQYF
TRBV30	TRBJ1-1	NA	few	TGTGCCTCCCTGAGGAGTAGGAACACTGAAGCTTTCTTT	CASLRSRNTEAFF
TRBV6-5	TRBJ2-5	TRBD1	NA	TGTGCCAGCAGTTACCAGAGGACAGGCCAAGAGACCCAGTACTTC	CASSYQRTGQETQYF
TRBV7-2	TRBJ2-1	TRBD1	NA	TGTGCCAGCAGTCTCTCAGGGACAGGCGATGAGCAGTTCTTC	CASSLSGTGDEQFF
TRBV2	TRBJ1-2	NA	NA	TGTGCCAGCAGTCCGGGGGACTATGGCTACACCTTC	CASSPGDYGYTF
TRBV6-5	TRBJ2-3	NA	few	TGTGCCAGCAGTCGGGACCGGACAGATACGCAGTATTTT	CASSRDRTDTQYF
TRBV7-6	TRBJ2-3	NA	few	TGTGCCAGCAGCACATACACAGATACGCAGTATTTT	CASSTYTDTQYF
TRBV2	TRBJ1-2	NA	NA	TGTGCCAGCAGTGCTTCCTCCTATGGCTACACCTTC	CASSASSYGYTF
TRBV2	TRBJ1-1	TRBD1	few	TGTGCCAGCAGTGAAGAGGGGGCGAGGACTGAAGCTTTCTTT	CASSEEGARTEAFF
TRBV5-1	TRBJ2-1	NA	NA	TGCGCCAGCAGCTTGACTTTCTCGTACGGGGGAGAATACAATGAGCAGTTCTTC	CASSLTFSYGGEYNEQFF
TRBV29-1	TRBJ2-6	TRBD1	many	TGCAGCGTTGGACAGGGGATCCGCCACCTGACTTTC	CSVGQGIRHLTF
TRBV2	TRBJ1-4	NA	few	TGTGCCAGCAGGGAGACTAATGAAAAACTGTTTTTT	CASRETNEKLFF
TRBV7-2	TRBJ2-2	NA	NA	TGTGCCAGCAGCTTAGAGTCCCTAGCGCGCACCGGGGAGCTGTTTTTT	CASSLESLARTGELFF
TRBV5-6	TRBJ2-1	TRBD1	NA	TGTGCCAGCAGCCCGAGCGGGACAGGGGAGAAGGCCTACAATGAGCAGTTCTTC	CASSPSGTGEKAYNEQFF
TRBV7-2	TRBJ1-6	NA	few	TGTGCCAGCAGCGCTACAGGGTCCAATTCACCCCTCCACTTT	CASSATGSNSPLHF
TRBV4-1	TRBJ2-3	NA	once	TGCGCCAGCAGCCAAGAACAAGCCCTCGGTGCAGATACGCAGTATTTT	CASSQEQALGADTQYF
TRBV7-8	TRBJ2-1	NA	NA	TGTGCCAGCAGCTTAGCGCGAGGGACCAGGCTCAATGAGCAGTTCTTC	CASSLARGTRLNEQFF
TRBV6-5	TRBJ2-7	TRBD1	NA	TGTGCCAGCAGAACGCTTCGACAGGGACGAGGCGAGCAGTACTTC	CASRTLRQGRGEQYF
TRBV14	TRBJ1-1	NA	NA	TGTGCCAGCAGCCAACTCCAAATCGTAATGAACACTGAAGCTTTCTTT	CASSQLQIVMNTEAFF
TRBV25-1	TRBJ2-5	TRBD1	NA	TGTGCCAGCAGTGATTCGTCCCGGACAGGAGGACAAGAGACCCAGTACTTC	CASSDSSRTGGQETQYF
TRBV28	TRBJ2-3	NA	few	TGTGCCAGCACTGGTAGTTCTTGGGATACGCAGTATTTT	CASTGSSWDTQYF
TRBV25-1	TRBJ1-1	NA	many	TGTGCCAGCAGTGACTTCCGGCTGAACACTGAAGCTTTCTTT	CASSDFRLNTEAFF
TRBV4-1	TRBJ1-2	NA	NA	TGCGCCAGCAGCCAAGGGGAGACAGAAGTTACAGGAGGCTACACCTTC	CASSQGETEVTGGYTF
TRBV29-1	TRBJ2-5	NA	NA	TGCAGCGTTGATTCGCCTCAAGAGACCCAGTACTTC	CSVDSPQETQYF
TRBV23-1	TRBJ1-4	NA	many	TGCGCCAGCTTTCTACACCCTTCAGGCCGCGGCGAAAAACTGTTTTTT	CASFLHPSGRGEKLFF
TRBV7-8	TRBJ2-5	NA	NA	TGTGCCAGCAGCTTAGGGGGGGCCCCCGGCGCCCAGTACTTC	CASSLGGAPGAQYF
TRBV10-3	TRBJ2-1	TRBD2	many	TGTGCCATCAGTGGGACTAGTAGTGTTGAGCAGTTCTTC	CAISGTSSVEQFF
TRBV9	TRBJ2-5	NA	NA	TGTGCCAGCAGTGAAGAGGGGAGAGGGACCCAGTACTTC	CASSEEGRGTQYF